What follows describes a single T cell receptor beta chain. The antigen is unknown. The CDR3 is made up of 16 amino acids. Germline assignment: CDR1 LGHNA and CDR2 YNFKEQ. V was clipped by 3 bases and J by 0 bases, with 15 bases between them. This sample was included in a study of shared clonotypes between healthy human individuals. Notes on the study in general: A handful of donors shared 4.5% to 6.5% of their naive CD4 clonotypes. Clonotype sharing levels among donors were expected to vary with sequencing depth.

Naive CD8 isolation took CD45RO-negative cells positively selected for CCR7 and excluded terminally differentiated effector memory CD45RA+ cells. Clones were read by immunoSEQ multiplex PCR, and TCRdb kept only the in-frame ones, dropping some. Of hundreds of thousands of clones listed, approximately 96% are singletons. This clonotype originated in a woman under 40 in good health. The material sequenced was naive CD8+ T cells sorted from blood. V is TRBV4-2 and J is TRBJ2-7; D is perhaps TRBD1 (8 bases). The CDR3 region has the DNA TGTGCCAGCAGCCAGGACACAGGGGGGGGCTCCTACGAGCAGTACTTC. This translates into CASSQDTGGGSYEQYF.